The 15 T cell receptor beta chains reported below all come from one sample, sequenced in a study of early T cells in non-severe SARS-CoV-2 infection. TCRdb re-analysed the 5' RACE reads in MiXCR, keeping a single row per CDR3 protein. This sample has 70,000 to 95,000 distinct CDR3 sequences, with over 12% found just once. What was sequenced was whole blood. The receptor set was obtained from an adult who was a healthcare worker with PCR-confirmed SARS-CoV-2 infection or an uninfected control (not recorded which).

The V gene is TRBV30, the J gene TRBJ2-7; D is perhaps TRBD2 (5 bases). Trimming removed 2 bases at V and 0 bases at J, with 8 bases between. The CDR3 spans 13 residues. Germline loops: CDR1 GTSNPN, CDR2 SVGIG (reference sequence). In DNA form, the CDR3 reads TGTGCCTGGAGTTCGGGGAGCTCCTACGAGCAGTACGTC. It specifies CAWSSGSSYEQYV.

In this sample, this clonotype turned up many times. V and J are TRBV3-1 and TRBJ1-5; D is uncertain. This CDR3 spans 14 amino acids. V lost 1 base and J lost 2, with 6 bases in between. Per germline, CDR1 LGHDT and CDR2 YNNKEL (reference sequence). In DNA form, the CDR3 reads TGTGCCAGCAGCCAAGGGTACGGCAATCAGCCCCAGCATTTT. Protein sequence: CASSQGYGNQPQHF.

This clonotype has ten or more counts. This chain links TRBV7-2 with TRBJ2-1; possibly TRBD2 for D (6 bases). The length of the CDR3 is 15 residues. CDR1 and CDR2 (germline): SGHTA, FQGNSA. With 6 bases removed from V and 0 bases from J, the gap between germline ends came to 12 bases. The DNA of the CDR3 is TGTGCCAGCAGTTGGGACTCGAGCTCCTACAATGAGCAGTTCTTC. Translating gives CASSWDSSSYNEQFF.

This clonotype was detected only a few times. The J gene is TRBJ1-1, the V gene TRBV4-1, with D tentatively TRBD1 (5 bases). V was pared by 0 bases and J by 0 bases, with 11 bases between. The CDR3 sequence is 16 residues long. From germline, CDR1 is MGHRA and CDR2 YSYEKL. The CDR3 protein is CASSQDGARVNTEAFF. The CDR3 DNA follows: TGCGCCAGCAGCCAAGATGGGGCGCGGGTGAACACTGAAGCTTTCTTT.

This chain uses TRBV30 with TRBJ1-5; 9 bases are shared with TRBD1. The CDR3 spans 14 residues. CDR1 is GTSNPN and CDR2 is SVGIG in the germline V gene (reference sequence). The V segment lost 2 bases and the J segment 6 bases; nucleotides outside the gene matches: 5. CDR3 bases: TGTGCCTGGAGTCCTGGGACAGGGCGTCAGCCCCAGCATTTT. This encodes CAWSPGTGRQPQHF.

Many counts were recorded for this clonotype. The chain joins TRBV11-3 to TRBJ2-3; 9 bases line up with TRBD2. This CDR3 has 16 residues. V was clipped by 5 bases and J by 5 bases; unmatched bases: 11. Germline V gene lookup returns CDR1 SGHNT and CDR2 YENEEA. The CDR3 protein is CASSLKHSGGLDTQYF. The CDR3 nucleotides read TGTGCCAGCAGCCTAAAGCATAGCGGGGGCTTAGATACGCAGTATTTT. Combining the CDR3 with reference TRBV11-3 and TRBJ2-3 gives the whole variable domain EAGVVQSPRYKIIEKKQPVAFWCNPISGHNTLYWYLQNLGQGPELLIRYENEEAVDDSQLPKDRFSAERLKGVDSTLKIQPAELGDSAVYLCASSLKHSGGLDTQYFGPGTRLTVL.

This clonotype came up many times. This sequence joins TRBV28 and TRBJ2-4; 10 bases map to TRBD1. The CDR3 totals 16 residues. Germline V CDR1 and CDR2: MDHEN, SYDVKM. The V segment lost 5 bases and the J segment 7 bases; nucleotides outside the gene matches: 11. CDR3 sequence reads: CASSLRTGGMFNIQYF. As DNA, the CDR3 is TGTGCCAGCAGTCTTAGGACAGGGGGAATGTTCAACATTCAGTACTTC.

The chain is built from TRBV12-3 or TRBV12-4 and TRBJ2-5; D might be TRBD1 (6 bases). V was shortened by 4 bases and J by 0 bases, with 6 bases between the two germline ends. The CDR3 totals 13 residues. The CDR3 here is CASSSGDQETQYF. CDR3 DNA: TGTGCCAGCAGTTCAGGGGACCAAGAGACCCAGTACTTC.

The CDR3 here is CSVEGRNTAEAFF. CDR3 sequence (DNA): TGCAGCGTTGAGGGACGCAACACTGCTGAAGCTTTCTTT. This rearrangement joins TRBV29-1 to TRBJ1-1, with a tentative D call TRBD1 (5 bases). This CDR3 is 13 amino acids long. Trimming shortened V by 3 bases and J by 6 bases, and 14 bases separated the two germline ends. Germline V gene sequence: CDR1 SQVTM, CDR2 ANQGSEA. The entire variable domain, with the rest obtained from reference TRBV29-1 and TRBJ1-1, is as follows: SAVISQKPSRDICQRGTSLTIQCQVDSQVTMMFWYRQQPGQSLTLIATANQGSEATYESGFVIDKFPISRPNLTFSTLTVSNMSPEDSSIYLCSVEGRNTAEAFFGQGTRLTVV.

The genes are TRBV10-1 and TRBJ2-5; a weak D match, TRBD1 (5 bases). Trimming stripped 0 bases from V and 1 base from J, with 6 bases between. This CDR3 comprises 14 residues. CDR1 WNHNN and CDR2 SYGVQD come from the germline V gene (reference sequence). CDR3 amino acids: CASSESTAQETQYF. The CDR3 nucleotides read TGCGCCAGCAGTGAGTCGACAGCCCAAGAGACCCAGTACTTC.

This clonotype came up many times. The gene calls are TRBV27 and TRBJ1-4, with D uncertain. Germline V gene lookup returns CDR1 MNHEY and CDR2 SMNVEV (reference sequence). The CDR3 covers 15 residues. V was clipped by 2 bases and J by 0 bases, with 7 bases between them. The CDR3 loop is CASSLTHATNEKLFF. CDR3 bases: TGTGCCAGCAGTTTAACGCATGCAACTAATGAAAAACTGTTTTTT.

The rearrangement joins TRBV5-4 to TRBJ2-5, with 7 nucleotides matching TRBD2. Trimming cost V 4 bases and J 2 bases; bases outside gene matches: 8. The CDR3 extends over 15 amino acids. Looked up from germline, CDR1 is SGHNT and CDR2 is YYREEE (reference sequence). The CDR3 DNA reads TGTGCCAGCAGCCCAGGACTAGATAAACAAGAGACCCAGTACTTC. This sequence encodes CASSPGLDKQETQYF.

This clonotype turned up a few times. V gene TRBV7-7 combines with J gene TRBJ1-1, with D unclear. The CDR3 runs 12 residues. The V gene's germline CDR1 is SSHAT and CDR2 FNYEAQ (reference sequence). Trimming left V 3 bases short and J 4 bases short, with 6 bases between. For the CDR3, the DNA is TGTGCCAGCAGCTTCTTTGGCACTGAAGCTTTCTTT. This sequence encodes CASSFFGTEAFF.

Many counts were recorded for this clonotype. Here the CDR3 DNA reads TGTGCCACCAGCATTTCTCGATACAATGAGCAGTTCTTC. Its protein product is CATSISRYNEQFF. The chain combines TRBV15 with TRBJ2-1; D is unclear. The ends were cut back, 4 bases at V and 4 bases at J, with 8 bases in the middle. CDR3 length equals 13 residues. The germline CDR1 and CDR2 sequences are LNHNV and YYDKDF (reference sequence).

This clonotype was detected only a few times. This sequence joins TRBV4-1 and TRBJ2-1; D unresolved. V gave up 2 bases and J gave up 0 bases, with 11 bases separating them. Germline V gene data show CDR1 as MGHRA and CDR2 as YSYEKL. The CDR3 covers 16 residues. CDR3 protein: CASSQFGRSSYNEQFF. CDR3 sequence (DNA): TGCGCCAGCAGCCAATTCGGACGTAGCTCCTACAATGAGCAGTTCTTC.